Listed below are T cell receptor beta chains from one sample, sequenced in a study of Graves' ophthalmopathy and Graves' hyperthyroidism. TCRdb reanalysed the multiplex PCR reads using MiXCR and keeps one entry per CDR3 protein. This table has about 220,000 distinct CDR3 sequences, 20% to 25% appearing once. Sequenced material: peripheral blood. The receptor set was obtained from a woman between 50 and 59 years old with Graves' ophthalmopathy. Both conserved end residues are part of each CDR3. Size values are once, few and many counts, or a class for expanded clones, and some rows have none.

v_call: TRBV12-3/TRBV12-4
clone_size: few
cdr3_length: 14
j_call: TRBJ2-5
cdr3_aa: CASSWGQNQETQYF

v_call: TRBV6-5
clone_size: many
cdr3_length: 15
j_call: TRBJ2-7
cdr3_aa: CASRYEAQGIYEQYF

v_call: TRBV15
clone_size: many
cdr3_length: 14
j_call: TRBJ2-3
cdr3_aa: CATSGDRGTDTQYF

v_call: TRBV7-2
clone_size: NA
cdr3_length: 15
j_call: TRBJ1-1
cdr3_aa: CASSPNRGRNTEAFF

v_call: TRBV6-4
clone_size: many
cdr3_length: 19
j_call: TRBJ1-5
cdr3_aa: CASSDPAGTAITSNQPQHF

v_call: TRBV29-1
clone_size: many
cdr3_length: 14
j_call: TRBJ1-1
cdr3_aa: CSVKLLGGNTEAFF

v_call: TRBV5-1
clone_size: NA
cdr3_length: 16
j_call: TRBJ1-3
cdr3_aa: CASSLGGQLSGNTIYF

v_call: TRBV5-1
clone_size: many
cdr3_length: 14
j_call: TRBJ2-6
cdr3_aa: CASSQQAGANVLTF

v_call: TRBV29-1
clone_size: NA
cdr3_length: 13
j_call: TRBJ1-5
cdr3_aa: CSVSTGNNQPQHF

v_call: TRBV11-3
clone_size: many
cdr3_length: 12
j_call: TRBJ2-3
cdr3_aa: CASSLSTDTQYF

v_call: TRBV7-3
clone_size: many
cdr3_length: 13
j_call: TRBJ1-1
cdr3_aa: CASSLIRNTEAFF

v_call: TRBV12-5
clone_size: NA
cdr3_length: 18
j_call: TRBJ1-2
cdr3_aa: CASGLVQRPVDRRYGYSF

v_call: TRBV6-2/TRBV6-3
clone_size: many
cdr3_length: 11
j_call: TRBJ2-7
cdr3_aa: CASTAFYEQYF

v_call: TRBV11-1
clone_size: many
cdr3_length: 16
j_call: TRBJ1-1
cdr3_aa: CASSLGTGTVNTEAFF

v_call: TRBV27
clone_size: many
cdr3_length: 15
j_call: TRBJ2-5
cdr3_aa: CASSFSRGRQETQYF

v_call: TRBV30
clone_size: many
cdr3_length: 12
j_call: TRBJ1-1
cdr3_aa: CALNGGNTEAFF

v_call: TRBV24-1
clone_size: many
cdr3_length: 16
j_call: TRBJ2-5
cdr3_aa: CATSDPRRTEGETQYF

v_call: TRBV7-2
clone_size: many
cdr3_length: 15
j_call: TRBJ2-2
cdr3_aa: CASSFRGANTGELFF

v_call: TRBV6-1
clone_size: many
cdr3_length: 12
j_call: TRBJ2-3
cdr3_aa: CASRAGGDTQYF

v_call: TRBV13
clone_size: many
cdr3_length: 19
j_call: TRBJ1-3
cdr3_aa: CASSFDEWTVGSSGNTIYF